This T cell receptor beta chain was captured in a study of CD8+CD57+ T cells in acquired aplastic anemia (dated 2018 in TCRdb). Concerning the study at large: Extracted DNA from sorted CD4+ and CD8+ cells averaged approximately 3 ug, ranging from about 0.2 to 30 ug. CD8+CD57+ expansion was defined as a frequency above the mean frequency observed in healthy subjects. The research as a whole found: Patients and healthy controls showed no significant difference in CD8+ Simpson's diversity (P=0.060). Roughly 30 CD8+ CDR3 sequences were found to be shared between patients and controls, but these sequences appeared to be highly expressed in patients and within the immunodominant clones of the patients.

Expansion of CD8+CD57+ cells had been shown by flow cytometry in the patients chosen for sequencing. Every patient had a diagnosis of severe acquired aplastic anemia based on International Study of Aplastic Anemia and Agranulocytosis and Camitta criteria. At the time blood was sampled, none of the patients had received any therapy. The study deep-sequenced TCR repertoires of sorted CD4+ and CD8+ blood T cells from severe aplastic anemia patients and healthy subjects. Patients were enrolled under clinicaltrials.gov protocols 00001620, 01623167, 00001397, 00071045, 00081523 and 00961064 in the USA. Ficoll-Paque density gradient centrifugation was used to isolate peripheral blood mononuclear cells. CD4+ and CD8+ T cells were sorted by FACS or magnetic beads before DNA extraction. Profiling of TCR beta VDJ combinations and CDR3 sequences used genomic DNA as the template. An Illumina HiSeq 2000 was used for TCR repertoire sequencing. From the authors' description of their analysis: TRBV/TRBJ rearrangement plots, CDR3 size and DJ length profiles, and Simpson's diversity index were used to assess repertoires. The immunodominant clone was defined as the most abundant DNA sequence in deep sequencing data. CDR3 amino acid sequences were checked for sharing across subjects and were also compared against the VDJdb database and published repertoires. TCRdb passed the public sequencing reads through fastp at Q25 and MiXCR, retaining productive beta sequences. Every distinct CDR3 protein forms one entry, paired with its most common genes and DNA. The authors' filters were not applied to this entry. A total of around 430,000 distinct CDR3 sequences appear in this sample, approximately 32% of them only once. Around 0.82% of the sample rests with the top ten.

The CDR3 goes from the cysteine to the phenylalanine over 17 residues. The sequence is cut down to CDR3 DNA, 51 bases in frame from base 1. V is clipped by 6 bases and J by 6 bases, and the sequence between their germline boundaries is 26 bases long. CDR1 MGHDK and CDR2 SYGVNS were looked up in the germline V gene. Concerning this clonotype: Its antigen target is currently unknown. Per-base quality was not reported, and no clone a single base away is much larger than it.

The sequenced sample was sorted CD4+, CD8+, or CD8+CD57+ T cells (not recorded which) from PBMCs. This receptor chain uses TRBV25-1 and TRBJ1-2, with TRBD1 perhaps the D gene, on 6 matching bases. This clonotype was obtained from a human donor with aplastic anemia. The bases read TGTGCCAGCAGCTCTGAAACCCCCCTTTGGGGGGCAAATGGCTACACCTTC. This sequence encodes CASSSETPLWGANGYTF.